This T cell receptor (beta chain) was sequenced during a study of early T cells in non-severe SARS-CoV-2 infection. Each single cDNA molecule received a unique molecular identifier. Using its own MiXCR run on the 5' RACE reads, TCRdb lists one record per CDR3 protein. The sample comprises around 50,000 distinct CDR3 sequences, over 9.5% of which are singletons, and about 3% rests with the top ten. CDR3 size: 14 residues. Trimming removed 3 bases at V and 7 bases at J, with 10 bases between. Sequenced: whole blood. This chain uses TRBV12-3 or TRBV12-4 with TRBJ1-6; D is possibly TRBD1 (6 bases). The source of this sequence is an adult who was a healthcare worker with PCR-confirmed SARS-CoV-2 infection or an uninfected control (not recorded which). This CDR3 reads CASSFGQSNSPLHF. The DNA for the CDR3 is TGTGCCAGCAGTTTCGGACAGTCAAATTCACCCCTCCACTTT.